This T cell receptor (beta chain) was obtained from a study of blood T cell repertoires in COVID-19. Study context: The origin of the acute and convalescent COVID-19 samples was the United States, Italy and Spain. From T cells, B-cell-depleted T cells, or PBMCs came the material, which was cDNA or gDNA.

This clone appeared a single time. Between the trimmed V and J ends, which lost 8 bases and 3 bases, there was a span of 15 bases. The CDR3 contains 14 residues. Germline values: CDR1 MNHEY, CDR2 SVGAGI. In the source study's methods: Scientists estimated how many nucleated cells there were by amplifying reference gene primers. Profiling relied on immunoSEQ multiplex PCR, and the TCRdb table lists in-frame clones only, not all of them. That table supplies the V and J calls and clone size; D and trimming were determined from the DNA. The table records about 36,000 clones, 70% to 80% of them present only once.

The chain joins TRBV6-5 to TRBJ2-3; D uncertain. The sample consisted of peripheral blood. The sequence was collected from a man in his fifties or sixties with active COVID-19. CDR3 region: CASSPSPRTDTQYF. For the CDR3, the DNA is TGTGCCAGCTCCCCTTCCCCCCGGACAGATACGCAGTATTTT.